This T cell receptor (beta chain) came from a study of blood T cells in healthy people across ages. This CDR3 is built from 18 residues. Germline V lookup: CDR1 WSHSY, CDR2 SAAADI. Losses at the gene ends were 2 bases for V and 7 bases for J; bases not matched to a gene: 13. Alongside a J-beta primer mix, a sample-barcoded 5' primer served in a second PCR lasting 7 to 11 cycles. TCRdb called the 5' RACE reads again in MiXCR, with one record for every CDR3 protein. The sample lists over a million distinct CDR3 sequences; roughly 40% were seen once. The rearrangement joins TRBV10-2 to TRBJ2-3; 12 bases match TRBD2. The sequence was obtained from a woman between 18 and 30 years old in good health. Specimen: blood. CDR3 region: CASSEGLAGPYAKNTQYF. The DNA of the CDR3 is TGCGCCAGCAGTGAGGGACTAGCGGGGCCATATGCCAAGAATACGCAGTATTTT.